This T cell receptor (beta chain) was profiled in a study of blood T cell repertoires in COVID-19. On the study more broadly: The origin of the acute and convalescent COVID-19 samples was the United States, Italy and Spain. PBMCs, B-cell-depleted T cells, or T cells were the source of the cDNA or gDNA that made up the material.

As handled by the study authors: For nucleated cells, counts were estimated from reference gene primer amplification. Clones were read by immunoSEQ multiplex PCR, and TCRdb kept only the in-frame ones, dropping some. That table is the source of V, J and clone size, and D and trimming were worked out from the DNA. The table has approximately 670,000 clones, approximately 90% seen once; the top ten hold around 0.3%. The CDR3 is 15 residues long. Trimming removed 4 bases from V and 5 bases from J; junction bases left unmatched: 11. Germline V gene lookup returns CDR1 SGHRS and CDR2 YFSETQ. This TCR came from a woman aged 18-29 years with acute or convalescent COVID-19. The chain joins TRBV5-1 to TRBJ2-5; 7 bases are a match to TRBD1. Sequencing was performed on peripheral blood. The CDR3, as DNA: TGCGCCAGCAGCAAGGGGACAGAATTATACGAGACCCAGTACTTC. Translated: CASSKGTELYETQYF.